The 15 T cell receptor beta chains presented below share a single source sample, sequenced in a study of T cells in localized non-small cell lung cancer. Repertoires were generated with immunoSEQ multiplex PCR, while TCRdb's copy carries only in-frame clones and drops some. The sample contains under 45,000 clones, 65% to 90% of which appear only once. The specimen comprised PBMCs, sampled before any cancer treatment. Every receptor here comes from a man between 35 and 75 years old with stage II lung adenocarcinoma.

The genes are TRBV20-1 and TRBJ2-5, with TRBD2 matching 11 bases. The tail of the sequence fits TRBJ2-7 better, so the J call may be wrong. Germline CDR1 is DFQATT and CDR2 is SNEGSKA (reference sequence). The length of the CDR3 is 11 residues. The CDR3 here is CSELAGGEQYF. The CDR3, as DNA: TGCAGTGAGCTAGCGGGGGGCGAGCAGTACTTC.

This clone was recorded a few times. The V call is TRBV9, the J call TRBJ1-5; D remains unclear. V was trimmed by 4 bases and J by 2 bases, leaving 10 bases between them. CDR1 and CDR2 from the germline V gene are SGDLS and YYNGEE. This CDR3 is 14 amino acids long. The CDR3 sequence: CASSPGRGNQPQHF. CDR3 DNA sequence: TGTGCCAGCAGCCCAGGTCGAGGCAATCAGCCCCAGCATTTT.

Here the CDR3 reads CASSLEETGRNTEAFF. CDR3 nucleotide sequence: TGTGCCAGCAGCTTGGAGGAGACAGGAAGGAACACTGAAGCTTTCTTT. V is TRBV5-6 and J is TRBJ1-1; a possible D gene is TRBD1 (6 bases). CDR3 size: 16 residues. Trimming shortened V by 0 bases and J by 1 base, and 13 bases separated the two germline ends. Germline CDR1 and CDR2: SGHDT and YYEEEE.

J is TRBJ2-2 and V is TRBV6-6; TRBD1 matches 7 bases. J gave up 1 base and V 5 bases, and 7 bases lay outside the gene matches. Germline CDR1 is MNHNY and CDR2 is SVGAGI (reference sequence). The CDR3 sequence is 16 residues long. The CDR3 reads CASSVPGQLNTGELFF. CDR3 nucleotide sequence: TGTGCCAGCAGTGTACCGGGACAGTTGAACACCGGGGAGCTGTTTTTT.

The genes are TRBV4-2 and TRBJ2-1; D unresolved. This CDR3 spans 15 amino acids. The V end was cut by 0 bases, the J end by 6 bases, with 12 bases between. The V gene's germline CDR1 is LGHNA and CDR2 YNFKEQ. In nucleotides, the CDR3 is TGTGCCAGCAGCCAAGATCGTATAGGGCTCAATGAGCAGTTCTTC. This encodes CASSQDRIGLNEQFF.

V usage is TRBV25-1 and J usage is TRBJ2-2, with unresolved D. The CDR3 totals 11 residues. With 4 bases removed from V and 8 bases from J, the gap between germline ends came to 5 bases. Germline CDR1 MGHDK, CDR2 SYGVNS. CDR3 DNA: TGTGCCAGCAGTGCCGTGGGGGAGCTGTTTTTT. Protein: CASSAVGELFF. Full variable domain (rest looked up from reference TRBV25-1 and TRBJ2-2): EADIYQTPRYLVIGTGKKITLECSQTMGHDKMYWYQQDPGMELHLIHYSYGVNSTEKGDLSSESTVSRIRTEHFPLTLESARPSHTSQYLCASSAVGELFFGEGSRLTVL.

CDR3 in DNA: TGTGCCAGCAGCACCAACCGGGGACGTGGTGAAGCTTTCTTT. Its translation is CASSTNRGRGEAFF. The chain links TRBV5-4 to TRBJ1-1; perhaps TRBD1 as D (5 bases). This CDR3 is 14 amino acids long. V lost 4 bases and J lost 7, with 17 bases in between. CDR1 is SGHNT and CDR2 is YYREEE in the germline V gene (reference sequence).

The chain employs TRBV19 and TRBJ2-5, with 9 bases aligning to TRBD1. Germline-derived CDR1 and CDR2 are LNHDA and SQIVND (reference sequence). With V trimmed by 6 bases and J by 4 bases, 6 bases remained unmatched. The CDR3 totals 14 residues. CDR3 DNA: TGTGCCAGTAGAAGTACAGGGGGCAGAGAGACCCAGTACTTC. Protein product: CASRSTGGRETQYF.

The chain uses TRBV7-9 and TRBJ2-1; 10 bases line up with TRBD2. There are 14 residues in the CDR3. CDR1 and CDR2 from the germline V gene are SEHNR and FQNEAQ (reference sequence). Trimming cost V 11 bases and J 7 bases; bases outside gene matches: 11. The CDR3 DNA follows: TGTGCCGGCCAGTTAACAGCGGGGGGGAATGAGCAGTTCTTC. Protein: CAGQLTAGGNEQFF.

The rearrangement uses TRBV6-1 and TRBJ1-2, with D unresolved. CDR1 and CDR2 from the germline V gene are MNHNS and SASEGT. Between the trimmed V and J ends, which lost 6 bases and 6 bases, there was a span of 14 bases. The CDR3 length is 13 residues. In nucleotides, the CDR3 is TGTGCCAGCAGACTGGGAGTCAGTAATGGCTACACCTTC. Its translation is CASRLGVSNGYTF.

The J gene is TRBJ2-3, the V gene TRBV5-4; D uncertain. V shed 3 bases and J shed 0 bases, with 2 bases lying between them. From germline, CDR1 is SGHNT and CDR2 YYREEE (reference sequence). CDR3 length equals 12 residues. CDR3 sequence (DNA): TGTGCCAGCAGCTCTAGCACAGATACGCAGTATTTT. Its protein is CASSSSTDTQYF.

The V call is TRBV5-4, the J call TRBJ2-3; possibly TRBD2 for D (5 bases). The germline V and J ends were trimmed by 4 bases and 0 bases, with 12 bases remaining between them. The CDR3 covers 15 residues. Germline V CDR1 and CDR2: SGHNT, YYREEE (reference sequence). DNA for the CDR3: TGTGCCAGCAGCACCCCCACGGGAAGCACAGATACGCAGTATTTT. This translates into CASSTPTGSTDTQYF.

The chain couples TRBV6-6 to TRBJ2-5; 10 nucleotides align to TRBD1. The CDR3 spans 15 residues. The junction had 5 bases not matched to a gene; V was cut back by 2 bases and J by 5 bases. Looked up from germline, CDR1 is MNHNY and CDR2 is SVGAGI (reference sequence). CDR3 sequence: CASSYGPGQGETQYF. CDR3 bases: TGTGCCAGCAGTTACGGTCCGGGACAGGGGGAGACCCAGTACTTC.

CDR3 amino acids: CASGRGQSSNTEAFF. As DNA, the CDR3 is TGTGCCAGCGGCCGGGGACAGAGCTCGAACACTGAAGCTTTCTTT. The rearrangement uses TRBV25-1 and TRBJ1-1; 7 bases line up with TRBD1. CDR1 is MGHDK, CDR2 SYGVNS, per germline. V trimming: 8 bases; J trimming: 1 base; junction bases outside the gene matches: 10. This CDR3 region has 15 residues.

The genes are TRBV6-1 and TRBJ2-3; TRBD2 matches 11 bases. The CDR3 length is 16 residues. Germline values: CDR1 MNHNS, CDR2 SASEGT. The ends lost 4 bases at V and 5 bases at J; junction bases unmatched: 8. In DNA, the CDR3 is TGTGCCAGCAGTGTATTTAGCGGGGGGGCTAAAGATACGCAGTATTTT. This sequence encodes CASSVFSGGAKDTQYF.